Reported below is one T cell receptor beta chain. The antigen remains undetermined. Trimming left V 3 bases short and J 7 bases short, with 13 bases between. CDR1 DFQATT and CDR2 SNEGSKA come from the germline V gene (reference sequence). There are 14 residues in the CDR3. The data stem from a study of T cell responses to AZD1222 COVID-19 vaccine. The repertoire was sequenced with immunoSEQ multiplex PCR; TCRdb's copy has only in-frame clones and lacks some. Of some 110,000 clones listed, roughly 86% were seen once; the top ten hold roughly 3.3%. General study findings and limits: Reportedly, close to half of spike-specific TCRs are directed against unmutated variant regions.

The chain couples TRBV20-1 to TRBJ1-6; a weak D match, TRBD1 (5 bases). This clonotype originated in an adult who received the MenACWY meningococcal vaccine as a control. Sequencing was performed on peripheral blood, taken 28 days after the second dose of the MenACWY control vaccine. Here the CDR3 reads CSASKGLTNSPLHF. CDR3 DNA: TGCAGTGCTAGTAAGGGACTAACGAATTCACCCCTCCACTTT.